This T cell receptor beta chain was found in a study of cytomegalovirus exposure and HLA in healthy donors. General study results and limits: Later, an analysis found that TCR clusters from the first cohort tended to co-occur in the 90 to 150 validation repertoires. Rarity held for most TCR sequences, but there were some public TCRs that occurred in many donors.

Concerning this clone: Its antigen is not identified.

The assay was immunoSEQ multiplex PCR, and TCRdb's table has in-frame clones only and misses some. The table records around 250,000 clones, about 90% of them present only once. This CDR3 is 14 amino acids long. In germline, CDR1 is SGHRS, CDR2 YFSETQ. Trimming took off 0 bases at V and 1 base at J, with 7 bases between the two ends. This chain connects TRBV5-1 to TRBJ1-1; possible D gene TRBD1, 5 bases. The sample consisted of PBMCs. The receptor was isolated from a woman in her twenties or thirties in good health and CMV-seronegative. The CDR3 loop reads CASSLVRGNTEAFF. CDR3 nucleotide sequence: TGCGCCAGCAGCTTGGTGAGGGGGAACACTGAAGCTTTCTTT.